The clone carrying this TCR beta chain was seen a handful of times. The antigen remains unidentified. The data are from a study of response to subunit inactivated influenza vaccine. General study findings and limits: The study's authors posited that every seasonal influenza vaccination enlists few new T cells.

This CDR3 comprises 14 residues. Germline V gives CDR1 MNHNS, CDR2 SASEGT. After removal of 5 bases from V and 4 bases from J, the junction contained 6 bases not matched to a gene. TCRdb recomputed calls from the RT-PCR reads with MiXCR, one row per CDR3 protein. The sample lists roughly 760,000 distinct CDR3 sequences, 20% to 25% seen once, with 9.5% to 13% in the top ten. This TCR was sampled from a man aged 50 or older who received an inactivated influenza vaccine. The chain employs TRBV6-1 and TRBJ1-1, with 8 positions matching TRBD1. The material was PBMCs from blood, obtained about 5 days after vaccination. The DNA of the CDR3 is TGTGCCAGCAGTACACAGGGGGGGCTCACTGAAGCTTTCTTT. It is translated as CASSTQGGLTEAFF.